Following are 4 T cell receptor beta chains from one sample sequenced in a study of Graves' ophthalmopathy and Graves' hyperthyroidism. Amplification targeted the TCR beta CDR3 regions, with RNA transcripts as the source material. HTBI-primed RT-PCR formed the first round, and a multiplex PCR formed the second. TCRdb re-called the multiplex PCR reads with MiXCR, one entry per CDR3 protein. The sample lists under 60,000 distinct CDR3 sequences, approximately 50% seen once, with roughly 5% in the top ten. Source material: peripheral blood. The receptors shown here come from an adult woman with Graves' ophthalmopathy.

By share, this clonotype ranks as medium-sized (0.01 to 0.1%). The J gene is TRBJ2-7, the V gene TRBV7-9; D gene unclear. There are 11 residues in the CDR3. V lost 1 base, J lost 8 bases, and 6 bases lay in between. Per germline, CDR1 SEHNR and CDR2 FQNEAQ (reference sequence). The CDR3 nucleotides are TGTGCCAGCAGCTTAGACCTCAAGCAGTACTTC. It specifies CASSLDLKQYF.

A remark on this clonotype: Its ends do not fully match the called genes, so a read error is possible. The CDR3 DNA reads as TGTGTCAGCAGCTCCATGACAGGGGGGGCCGGGGAGCAGTTTTTT. Its protein is CVSSSMTGGAGEQFF. The rearrangement links TRBV7-3 to TRBJ2-2, with 9 bases fitting TRBD1. Germline V CDR1 and CDR2: SGHTA, FQGTGA. This CDR3 is built from 15 residues.

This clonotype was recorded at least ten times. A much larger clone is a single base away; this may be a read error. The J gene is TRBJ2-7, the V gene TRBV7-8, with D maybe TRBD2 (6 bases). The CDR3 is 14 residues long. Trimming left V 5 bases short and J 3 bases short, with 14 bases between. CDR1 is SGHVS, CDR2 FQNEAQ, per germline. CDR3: CASSARDSIYEQYF. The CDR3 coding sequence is TGTGCCAGCAGCGCCCGGGACTCCATCTACGAGCAGTACTTC.

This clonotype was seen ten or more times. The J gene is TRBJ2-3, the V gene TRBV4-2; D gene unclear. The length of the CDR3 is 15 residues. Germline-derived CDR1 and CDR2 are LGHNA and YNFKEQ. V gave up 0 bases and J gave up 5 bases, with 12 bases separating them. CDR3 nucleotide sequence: TGTGCCAGCAGCCAAGAGCACATCATCATAGATACGCAGTATTTT. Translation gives CASSQEHIIIDTQYF.